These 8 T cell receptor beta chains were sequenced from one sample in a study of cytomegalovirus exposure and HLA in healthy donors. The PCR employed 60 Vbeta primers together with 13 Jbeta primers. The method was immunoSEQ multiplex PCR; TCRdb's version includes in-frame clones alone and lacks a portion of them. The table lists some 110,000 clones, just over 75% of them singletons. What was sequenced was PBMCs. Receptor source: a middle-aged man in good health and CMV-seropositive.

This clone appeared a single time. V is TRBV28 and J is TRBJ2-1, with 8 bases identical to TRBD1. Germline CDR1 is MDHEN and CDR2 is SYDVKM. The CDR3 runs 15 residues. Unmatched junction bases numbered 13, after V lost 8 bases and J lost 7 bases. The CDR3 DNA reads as TGTGCCAGCGGGACAGGCTTCCCATGGGGGAATGAGCAGTTCTTC. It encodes CASGTGFPWGNEQFF.

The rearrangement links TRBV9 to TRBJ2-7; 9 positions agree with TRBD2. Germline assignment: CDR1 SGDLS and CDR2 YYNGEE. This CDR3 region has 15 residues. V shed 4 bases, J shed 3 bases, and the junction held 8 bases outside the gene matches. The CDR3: CASSPTTSGDYEQYF. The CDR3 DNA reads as TGTGCCAGCAGCCCGACGACTAGCGGTGACTACGAGCAGTACTTC.

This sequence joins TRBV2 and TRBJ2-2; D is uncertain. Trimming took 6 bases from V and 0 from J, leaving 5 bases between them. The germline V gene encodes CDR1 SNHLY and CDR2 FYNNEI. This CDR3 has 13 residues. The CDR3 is CASRGSNTGELFF. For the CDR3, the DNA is TGTGCCAGCAGGGGCTCGAACACCGGGGAGCTGTTTTTT.

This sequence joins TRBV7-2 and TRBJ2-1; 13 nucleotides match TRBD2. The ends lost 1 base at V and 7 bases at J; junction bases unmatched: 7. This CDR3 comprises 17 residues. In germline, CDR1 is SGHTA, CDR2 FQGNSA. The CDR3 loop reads CASSLGWGLAGFNEQFF. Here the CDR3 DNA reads TGTGCCAGCAGCTTAGGATGGGGACTAGCGGGGTTTAATGAGCAGTTCTTC. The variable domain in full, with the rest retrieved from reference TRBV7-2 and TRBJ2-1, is GAGVSQSPSNKVTEKGKDVELRCDPISGHTALYWYRQSLGQGLEFLIYFQGNSAPDKSGLPSDRFSAERTGGSVSTLTIQRTQQEDSAVYLCASSLGWGLAGFNEQFFGPGTRLTVL.

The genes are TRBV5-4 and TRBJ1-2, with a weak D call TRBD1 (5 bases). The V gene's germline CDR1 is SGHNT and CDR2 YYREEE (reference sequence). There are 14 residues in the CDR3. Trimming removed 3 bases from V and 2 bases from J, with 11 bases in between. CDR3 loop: CASSWGGVNYGYTF. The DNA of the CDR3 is TGTGCCAGCAGCTGGGGGGGGGTAAACTATGGCTACACCTTC.

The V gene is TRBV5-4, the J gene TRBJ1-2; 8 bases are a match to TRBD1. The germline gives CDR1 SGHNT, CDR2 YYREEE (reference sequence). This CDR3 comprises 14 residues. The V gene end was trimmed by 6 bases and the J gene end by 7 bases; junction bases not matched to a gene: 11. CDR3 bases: TGTGCCAGCACCCTAACTGGACAGGGAGGTGGCTACACCTTC. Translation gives CASTLTGQGGGYTF.

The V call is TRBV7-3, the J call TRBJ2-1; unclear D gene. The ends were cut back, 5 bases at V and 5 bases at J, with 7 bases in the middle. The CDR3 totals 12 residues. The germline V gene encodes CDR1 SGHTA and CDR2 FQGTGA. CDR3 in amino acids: CASSPYDNEQFF. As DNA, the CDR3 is TGTGCCAGCAGCCCCTACGACAATGAGCAGTTCTTC.

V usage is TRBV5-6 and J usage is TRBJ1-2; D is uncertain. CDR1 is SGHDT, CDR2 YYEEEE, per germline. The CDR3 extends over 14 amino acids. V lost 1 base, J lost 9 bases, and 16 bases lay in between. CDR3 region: CASSLIGESRSYTF. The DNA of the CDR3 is TGTGCCAGCAGCTTGATCGGAGAATCTCGGAGCTACACCTTC.